This paragraph reports one TCR delta chain. It lacks a known antigen. Per-nucleotide qualities are absent, and no much larger clonotype sits a single base away. These data come from a study of human gamma delta and Vdelta1 T cells (dated by TCRdb to about 2018). In terms of the full investigation: In this study, the researchers looked at Delta One T cells, which are Vd1+ gamma-delta T cells, to see how well they work as cytotoxic effectors against acute myeloid leukemia.

There are 19 amino acids in the CDR3, from cysteine to phenylalanine inclusive. Only the CDR3 DNA is retained, 57 bases long and in frame from the first base. V is shortened by 4 bases, J by 2 bases, and the region joining them spans 26 bases. Based on the germline V gene, the CDR1 and CDR2 sequences are TSWWSYY and QGS. Receptors were amplified or captured by PCR. Sequencer: Illumina MiSeq. Clone calls in TCRdb were regenerated from the public reads with CATT, after which identical DNA sequences shared one row. The sample profile shows 6,000 to 6,500 delta-chain clones; roughly a tenth of them were found once. The ten largest make up 12% to 15% of the sample.

Material for sequencing was naive CD27+ Vdelta1 gamma-delta T cells from blood. The sequence links TRDV1 to TRDJ1, and TRDD3 may be the D gene, going by 5 matching bases. The TCR comes from a human donor in good health. The sequence in DNA is TGTGCTCTTGGGGCCCACCGCCGATTCCGCGCCGTGGGGACCGATAAACTCATCTTT. This gives the protein CALGAHRRFRAVGTDKLIF.